The source of this T cell receptor (beta chain) is a study of shared clonotypes between healthy human individuals. Germline lookup yields CDR1 SGHTA and CDR2 FQGTGA. V shed 5 bases and J shed 2 bases, with 19 bases lying between them. The length of the CDR3 is 17 residues. As for this clone: Its matching antigen is unknown.

Notes on the study in general: Generation probabilities were higher for clonotypes shared across all four sorted-subset donors than for unshared ones. Four donors had around 5% of their naive CD4 clonotypes in common.

Naive CD8 populations comprised CD45RO-negative cells positively selected for CCR7, excluding terminally differentiated effector memory CD45RA+ cells. In the original processing: Quality scores were absent from the junction-only immunoSEQ sequences, so filtering differed. Generated by immunoSEQ multiplex PCR, the TCRdb table keeps only in-frame clones and is missing some. V, J and clone size were drawn from that table, and D and trimming were deduced from the DNA. The sample records 450,000 to 700,000 clones, over 95% being singletons. Source material: naive CD8+ T cells sorted from blood. The sequence came from a woman in her twenties or thirties in good health. V usage is TRBV7-3 and J usage is TRBJ1-5, with D possibly matching TRBD1 (5 bases). CDR3 region: CASSRREGHSGNQPQHF. CDR3 nucleotides: TGTGCCAGCAGCCGCCGGGAGGGGCATTCCGGCAATCAGCCCCAGCATTTT.